Sequencing of this T cell receptor (beta chain) was carried out in a study of T cell responses to AZD1222 COVID-19 vaccine. V lost 8 bases, J lost 2 bases, and 9 bases lay in between. Germline CDR1 reads LGHNA; CDR2 reads YNFKEQ. This CDR3 has 12 residues. With respect to this clone: No antigen is known for it. This specimen includes other DNA sequences encoding the same CDR3.

Libraries were prepared by immunoSEQ multiplex PCR; TCRdb keeps only in-frame clonotypes and omits some of them. The sample records 150,000 to 250,000 clones, roughly 90% being singletons. Whole-study findings and limits: Baseline serostatus was positive in only six AZD1222 recipients. Reportedly, nearly half the spike-specific TCRs target unmutated variant regions. There were mostly white British donors and more females than males, and clonal diversity was possibly underestimated.

Pooling was applied to second doses at about 4 or about 12 weeks. The receptor comes from an adult who received the AZD1222 COVID-19 vaccine. The chain is built from TRBV4-2 and TRBJ1-2; no clear D. Here the sequenced sample was peripheral blood, taken 28 days after the second AZD1222 dose. The CDR3 DNA reads TGTGCCAGCTCCCAGAGCAACTATGGCTACACCTTC. The encoded protein is CASSQSNYGYTF.